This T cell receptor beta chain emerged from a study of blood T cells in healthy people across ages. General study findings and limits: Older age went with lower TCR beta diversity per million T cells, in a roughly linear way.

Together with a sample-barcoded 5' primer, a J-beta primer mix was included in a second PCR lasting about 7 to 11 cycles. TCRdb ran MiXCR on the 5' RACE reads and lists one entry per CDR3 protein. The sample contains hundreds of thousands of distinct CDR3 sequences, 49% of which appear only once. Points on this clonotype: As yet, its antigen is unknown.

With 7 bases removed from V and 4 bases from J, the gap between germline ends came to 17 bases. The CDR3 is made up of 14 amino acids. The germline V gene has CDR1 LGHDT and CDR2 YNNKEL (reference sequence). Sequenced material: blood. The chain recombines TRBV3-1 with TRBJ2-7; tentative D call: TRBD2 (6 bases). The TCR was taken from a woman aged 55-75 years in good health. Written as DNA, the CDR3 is TGTGCCAGCACAAGCCGGAGCGGGTTATACGAGCAGTACTTC. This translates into CASTSRSGLYEQYF.